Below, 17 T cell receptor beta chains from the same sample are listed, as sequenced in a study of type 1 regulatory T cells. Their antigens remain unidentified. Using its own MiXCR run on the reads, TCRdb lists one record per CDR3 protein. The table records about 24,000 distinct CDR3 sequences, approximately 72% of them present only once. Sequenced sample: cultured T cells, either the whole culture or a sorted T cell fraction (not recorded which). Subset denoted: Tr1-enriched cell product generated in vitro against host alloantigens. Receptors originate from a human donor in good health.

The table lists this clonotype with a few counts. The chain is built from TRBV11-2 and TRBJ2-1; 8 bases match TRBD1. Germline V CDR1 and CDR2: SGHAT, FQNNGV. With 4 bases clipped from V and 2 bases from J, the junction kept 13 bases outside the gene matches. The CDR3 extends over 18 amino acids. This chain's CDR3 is CASSSLRTGPRTYNEQFF. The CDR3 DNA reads TGTGCCAGCAGCTCTCTAAGGACAGGGCCCAGGACCTACAATGAGCAGTTCTTC.

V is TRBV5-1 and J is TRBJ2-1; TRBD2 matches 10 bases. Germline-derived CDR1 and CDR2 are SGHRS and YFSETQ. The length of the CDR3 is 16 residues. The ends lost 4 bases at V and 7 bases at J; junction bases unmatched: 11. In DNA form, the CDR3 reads TGCGCCAGCAGCGTACTTAGCGGGGGGCCGGGGAATGAGCAGTTCTTC. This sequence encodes CASSVLSGGPGNEQFF.

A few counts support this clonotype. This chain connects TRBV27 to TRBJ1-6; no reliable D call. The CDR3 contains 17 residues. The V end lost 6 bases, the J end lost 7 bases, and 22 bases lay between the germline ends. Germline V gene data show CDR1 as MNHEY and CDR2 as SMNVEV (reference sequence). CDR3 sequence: CASRAGNNERRNSPLHF. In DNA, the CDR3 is TGTGCCAGCAGGGCGGGGAATAACGAAAGGAGGAATTCACCCCTCCACTTT.

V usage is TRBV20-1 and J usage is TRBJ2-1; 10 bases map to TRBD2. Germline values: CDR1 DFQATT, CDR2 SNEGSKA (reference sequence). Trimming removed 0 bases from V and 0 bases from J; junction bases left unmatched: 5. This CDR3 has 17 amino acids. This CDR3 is CSARDPLAGASYNEQFF. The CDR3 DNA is TGCAGTGCTAGAGATCCCCTAGCGGGGGCCTCCTACAATGAGCAGTTCTTC.

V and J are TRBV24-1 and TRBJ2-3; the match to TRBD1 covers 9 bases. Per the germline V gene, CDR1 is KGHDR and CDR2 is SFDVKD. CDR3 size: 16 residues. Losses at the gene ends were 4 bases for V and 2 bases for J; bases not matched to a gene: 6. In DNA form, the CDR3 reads TGTGCCACCAGTGAACTCGGGACAGGGTCCACAGATACGCAGTATTTT. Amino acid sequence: CATSELGTGSTDTQYF.

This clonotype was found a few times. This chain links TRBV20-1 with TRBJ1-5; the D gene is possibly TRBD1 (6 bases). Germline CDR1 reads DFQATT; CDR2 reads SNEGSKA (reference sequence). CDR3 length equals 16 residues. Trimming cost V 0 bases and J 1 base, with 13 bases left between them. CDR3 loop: CSARDPGQASNQPQHF. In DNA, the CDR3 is TGCAGTGCTAGAGATCCGGGACAAGCCAGCAATCAGCCCCAGCATTTT.

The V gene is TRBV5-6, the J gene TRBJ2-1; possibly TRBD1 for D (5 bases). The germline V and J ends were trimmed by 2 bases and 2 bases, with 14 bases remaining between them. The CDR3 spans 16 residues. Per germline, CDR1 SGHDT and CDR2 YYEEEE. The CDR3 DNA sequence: TGTGCCAGCAGCTTTAGAATAGGGGTGACCTACAATGAGCAGTTCTTC. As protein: CASSFRIGVTYNEQFF.

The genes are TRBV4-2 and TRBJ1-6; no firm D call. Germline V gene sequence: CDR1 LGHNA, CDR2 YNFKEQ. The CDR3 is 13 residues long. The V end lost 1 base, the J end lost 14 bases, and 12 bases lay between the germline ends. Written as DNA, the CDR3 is TGTGCCAGCAGCCAAGCGGTACCCGGAGCCCTCCACTTT. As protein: CASSQAVPGALHF.

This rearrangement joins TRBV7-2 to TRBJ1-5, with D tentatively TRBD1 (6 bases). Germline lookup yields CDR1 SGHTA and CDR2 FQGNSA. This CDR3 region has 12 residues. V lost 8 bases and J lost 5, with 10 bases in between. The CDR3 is CASLSGDQPQHF. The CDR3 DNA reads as TGTGCCAGCCTCTCAGGGGATCAGCCCCAGCATTTT.

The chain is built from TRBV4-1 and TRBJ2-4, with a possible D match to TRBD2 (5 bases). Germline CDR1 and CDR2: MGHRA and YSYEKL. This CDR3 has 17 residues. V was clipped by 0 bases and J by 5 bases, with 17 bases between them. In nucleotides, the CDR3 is TGCGCCAGCAGCCAAGATCTTCTCCGGGGTAACCAAAACATTCAGTACTTC. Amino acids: CASSQDLLRGNQNIQYF.

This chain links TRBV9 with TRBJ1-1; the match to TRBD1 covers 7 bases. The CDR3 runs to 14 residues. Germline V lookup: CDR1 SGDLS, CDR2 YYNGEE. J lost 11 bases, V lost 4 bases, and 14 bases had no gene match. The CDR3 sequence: CASSQGDGHTAAFF. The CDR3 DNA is TGTGCCAGCAGCCAGGGGGACGGCCATACCGCGGCTTTCTTT.

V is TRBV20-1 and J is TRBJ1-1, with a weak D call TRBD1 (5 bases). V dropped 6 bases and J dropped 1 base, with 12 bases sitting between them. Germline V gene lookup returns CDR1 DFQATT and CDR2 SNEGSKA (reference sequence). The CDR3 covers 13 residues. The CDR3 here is CSARVGGNTEAFF. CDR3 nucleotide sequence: TGCAGTGCGAGGGTGGGGGGGAACACTGAAGCTTTCTTT.

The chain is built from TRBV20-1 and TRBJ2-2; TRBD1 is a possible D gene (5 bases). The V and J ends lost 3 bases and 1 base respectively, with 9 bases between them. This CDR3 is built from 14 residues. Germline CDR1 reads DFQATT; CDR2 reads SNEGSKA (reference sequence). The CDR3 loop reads CSARGRVNTGELFF. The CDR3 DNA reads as TGCAGTGCTAGGGGCAGGGTGAACACCGGGGAGCTGTTTTTT.

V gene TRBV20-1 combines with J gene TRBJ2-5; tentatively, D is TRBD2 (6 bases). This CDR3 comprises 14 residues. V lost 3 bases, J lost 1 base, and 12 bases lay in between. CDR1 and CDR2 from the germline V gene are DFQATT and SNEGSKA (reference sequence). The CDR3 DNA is TGCAGTGCTAGGTTCCCGGGACTCCAAGAGACCCAGTACTTC. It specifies CSARFPGLQETQYF.

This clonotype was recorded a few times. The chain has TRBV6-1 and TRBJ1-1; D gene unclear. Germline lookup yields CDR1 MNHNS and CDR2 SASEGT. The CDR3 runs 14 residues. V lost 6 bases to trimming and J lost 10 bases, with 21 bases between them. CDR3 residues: CASSDLWRSRVAFF. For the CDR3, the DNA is TGTGCCAGCAGCGACCTTTGGAGGTCTCGGGTAGCTTTCTTT.

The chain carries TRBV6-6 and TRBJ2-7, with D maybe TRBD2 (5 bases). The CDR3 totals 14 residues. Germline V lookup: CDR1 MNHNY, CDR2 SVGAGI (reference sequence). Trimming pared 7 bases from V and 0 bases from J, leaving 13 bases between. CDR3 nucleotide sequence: TGTGCCAGCACCGCCCCGGCGGGCTCCTACGAGCAGTACTTC. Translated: CASTAPAGSYEQYF.

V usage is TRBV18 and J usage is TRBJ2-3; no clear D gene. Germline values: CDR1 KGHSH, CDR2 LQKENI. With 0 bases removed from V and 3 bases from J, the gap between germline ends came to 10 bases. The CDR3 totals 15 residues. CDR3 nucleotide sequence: TGTGCCAGCTCACCACCGACACCGAGGACAGATACGCAGTATTTT. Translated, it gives CASSPPTPRTDTQYF.